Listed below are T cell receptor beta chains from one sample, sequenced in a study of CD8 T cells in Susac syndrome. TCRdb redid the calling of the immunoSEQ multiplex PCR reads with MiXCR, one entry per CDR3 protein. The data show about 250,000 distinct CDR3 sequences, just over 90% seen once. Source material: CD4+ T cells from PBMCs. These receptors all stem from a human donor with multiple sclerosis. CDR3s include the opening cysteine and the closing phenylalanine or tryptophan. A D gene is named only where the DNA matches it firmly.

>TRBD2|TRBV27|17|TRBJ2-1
TGTGCCAGCAGTCCGACCCGACTAGCGGGAGGTCTCGGTGAGCAGTTCTTC
CASSPTRLAGGLGEQFF
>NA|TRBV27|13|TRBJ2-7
TGTGCCAGCAGCCCCAGGGGAGCCTACGAGCAGTACTTC
CASSPRGAYEQYF
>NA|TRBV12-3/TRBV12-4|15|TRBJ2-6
TGTGCCAGCAGGCCGGGGAGGTCTGGGGCCAACGTCCTGACTTTC
CASRPGRSGANVLTF
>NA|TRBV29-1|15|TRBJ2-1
TGCAGCGTCCTTCCCGACTTAGTTGCCTACAATGAGCAGTTCTTC
CSVLPDLVAYNEQFF
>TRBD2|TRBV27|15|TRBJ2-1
TGTGCCAGCACCTTAAGGGGACTAGGGCTCAATGAGCAGTTCTTC
CASTLRGLGLNEQFF
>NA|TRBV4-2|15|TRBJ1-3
TGTGCCAGCAGCCAAGATCCGGGGCTTGGAAACACCATATATTTT
CASSQDPGLGNTIYF
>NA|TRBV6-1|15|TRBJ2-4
TGTGCCAGCAGACGGGGAGGGACAGCGGAAAACATTCAGTACTTC
CASRRGGTAENIQYF
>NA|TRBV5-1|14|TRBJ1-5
TGCGCCAGCAGCTTCACGGGTAGCAATCAGCCCCAGCATTTT
CASSFTGSNQPQHF
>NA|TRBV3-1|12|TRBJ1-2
TGTGCCAGCAGCCAGGGGAGGAGGGGCTACACCTTC
CASSQGRRGYTF
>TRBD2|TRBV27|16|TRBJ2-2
TGTGCCACCCGTGTTTTAGCGGGAGGAGTTGCCGGGGAGCTGTTTTTT
CATRVLAGGVAGELFF
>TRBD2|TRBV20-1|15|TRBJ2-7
TGCAGTGCTAGACCTAGCGGCACACCCTCCTACGAGCAGTACTTC
CSARPSGTPSYEQYF
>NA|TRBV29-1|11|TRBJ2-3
TGCAGCGTTGACTTCGCAGATACGCAGTATTTT
CSVDFADTQYF
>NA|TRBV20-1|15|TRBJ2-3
TGCAGTGCTAGAGCTGCGGCTGCGAGCACAGATACGCAGTATTTT
CSARAAAASTDTQYF
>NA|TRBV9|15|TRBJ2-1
TGTGCCAGCAGCCCTCGCGGACCGCCGGTTGATGAGCAGTTCTTC
CASSPRGPPVDEQFF
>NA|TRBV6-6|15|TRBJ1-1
TGTGCCAGCAGTTACTGGGGACGACAGAACACTGAAGCTTTCTTT
CASSYWGRQNTEAFF
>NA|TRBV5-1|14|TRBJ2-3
TGCGCCAGCACCCGACAGGAGAGCACAGATACGCAGTATTTT
CASTRQESTDTQYF
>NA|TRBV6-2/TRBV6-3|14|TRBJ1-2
TGTGCCAGCAGTTACTCCGGCCAGCTCTATGGCTACACCTTC
CASSYSGQLYGYTF
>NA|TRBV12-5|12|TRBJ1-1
TGTGCTAGTGACCCGAACCGGGTTGAAGCTTTCTTT
CASDPNRVEAFF
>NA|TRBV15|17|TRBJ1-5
TGTGCCACCAGCAGAGATTATAGCGGTTATAGCAATCAGCCCCAGCATTTT
CATSRDYSGYSNQPQHF
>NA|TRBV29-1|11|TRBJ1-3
TGCAGCGTTGTCACGGGAAACACCATATATTTT
CSVVTGNTIYF
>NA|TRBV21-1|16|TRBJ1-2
TGTGCCAGCAGCCCCCGGGGGGGACACTCTAACTATGGCTACACCTTC
CASSPRGGHSNYGYTF
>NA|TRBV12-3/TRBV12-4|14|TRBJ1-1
TGTGCCAGCAGTGAGAGGACAGTTAACGCTGAAGCTTTCTTT
CASSERTVNAEAFF
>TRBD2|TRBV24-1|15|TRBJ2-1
TGTGCCACCAGTGGGACGGGAGGAAGTTACAATGAGCAGTTCTTC
CATSGTGGSYNEQFF